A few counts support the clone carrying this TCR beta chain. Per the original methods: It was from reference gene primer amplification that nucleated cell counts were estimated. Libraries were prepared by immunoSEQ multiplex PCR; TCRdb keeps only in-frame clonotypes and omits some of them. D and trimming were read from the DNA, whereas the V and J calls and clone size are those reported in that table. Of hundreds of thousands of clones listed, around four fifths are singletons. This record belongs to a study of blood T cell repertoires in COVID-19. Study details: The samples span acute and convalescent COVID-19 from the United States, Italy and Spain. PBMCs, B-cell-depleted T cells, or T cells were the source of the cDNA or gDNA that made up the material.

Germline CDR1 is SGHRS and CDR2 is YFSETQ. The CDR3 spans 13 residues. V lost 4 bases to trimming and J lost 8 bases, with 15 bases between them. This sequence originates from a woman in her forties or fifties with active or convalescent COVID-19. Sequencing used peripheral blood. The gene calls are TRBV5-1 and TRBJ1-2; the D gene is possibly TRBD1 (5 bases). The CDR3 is CASSVQETQGYTF. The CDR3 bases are TGCGCCAGCAGCGTACAGGAAACCCAGGGCTACACCTTC. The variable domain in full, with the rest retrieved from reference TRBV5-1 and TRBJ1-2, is KAGVTQTPRYLIKTRGQQVTLSCSPISGHRSVSWYQQTPGQGLQFLFEYFSETQRNKGNFPGRFSGRQFSNSRSEMNVSTLELGDSALYLCASSVQETQGYTFGSGTRLTVV.